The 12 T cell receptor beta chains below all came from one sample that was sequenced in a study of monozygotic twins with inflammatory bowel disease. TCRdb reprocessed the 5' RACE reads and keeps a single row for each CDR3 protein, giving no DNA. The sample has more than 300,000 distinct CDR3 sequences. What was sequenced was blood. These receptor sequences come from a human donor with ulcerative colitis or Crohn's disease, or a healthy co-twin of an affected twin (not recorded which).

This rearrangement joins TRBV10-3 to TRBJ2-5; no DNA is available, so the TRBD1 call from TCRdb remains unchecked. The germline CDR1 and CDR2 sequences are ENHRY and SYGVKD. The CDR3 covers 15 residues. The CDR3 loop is CAISEEGTGRETQYF.

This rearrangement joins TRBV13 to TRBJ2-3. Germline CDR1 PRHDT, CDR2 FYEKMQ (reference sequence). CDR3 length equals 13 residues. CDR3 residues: CASSYLSTDTQYF.

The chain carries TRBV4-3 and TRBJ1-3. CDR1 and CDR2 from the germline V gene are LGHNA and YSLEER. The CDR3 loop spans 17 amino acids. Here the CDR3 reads CASSQETARGSGNTIYF.

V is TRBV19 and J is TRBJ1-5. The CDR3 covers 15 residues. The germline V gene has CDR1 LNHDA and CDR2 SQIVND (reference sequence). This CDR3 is CASSIEGFPNQPQHF.

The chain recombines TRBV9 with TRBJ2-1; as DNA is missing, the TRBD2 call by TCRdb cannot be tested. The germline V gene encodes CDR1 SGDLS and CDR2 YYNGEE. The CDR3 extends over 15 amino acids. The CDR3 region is CASSVIGSDGNEQFF.

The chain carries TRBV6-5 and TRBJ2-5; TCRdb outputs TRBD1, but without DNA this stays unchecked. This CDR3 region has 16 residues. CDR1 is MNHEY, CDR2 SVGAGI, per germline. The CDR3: CASSYRRGHRGETQYF.

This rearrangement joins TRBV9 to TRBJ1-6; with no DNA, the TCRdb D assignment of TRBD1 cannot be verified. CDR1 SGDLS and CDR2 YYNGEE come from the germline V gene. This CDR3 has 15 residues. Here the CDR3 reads CASSVSGQRNSPLHF.

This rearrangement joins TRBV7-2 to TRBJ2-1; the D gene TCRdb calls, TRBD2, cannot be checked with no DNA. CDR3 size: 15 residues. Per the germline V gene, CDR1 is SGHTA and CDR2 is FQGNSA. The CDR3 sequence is CASSLVAGTANEQFF.

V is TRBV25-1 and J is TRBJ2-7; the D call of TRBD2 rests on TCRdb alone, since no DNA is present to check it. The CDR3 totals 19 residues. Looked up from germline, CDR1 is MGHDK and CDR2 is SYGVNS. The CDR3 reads CASSESPVVAGGQIYEQYF.

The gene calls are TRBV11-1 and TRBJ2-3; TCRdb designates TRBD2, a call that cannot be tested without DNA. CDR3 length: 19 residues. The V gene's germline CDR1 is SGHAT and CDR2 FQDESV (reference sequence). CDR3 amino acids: CASSWMLAGGPEVTDTQYF.

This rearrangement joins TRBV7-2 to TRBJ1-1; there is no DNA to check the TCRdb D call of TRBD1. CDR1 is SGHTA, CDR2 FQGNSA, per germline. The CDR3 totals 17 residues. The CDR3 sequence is CASSRFPGQGVHTEAFF.

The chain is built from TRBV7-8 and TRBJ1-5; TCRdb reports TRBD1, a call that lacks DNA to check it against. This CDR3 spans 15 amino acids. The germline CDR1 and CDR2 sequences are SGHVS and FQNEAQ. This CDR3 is CASSLTGHINQPQHF.